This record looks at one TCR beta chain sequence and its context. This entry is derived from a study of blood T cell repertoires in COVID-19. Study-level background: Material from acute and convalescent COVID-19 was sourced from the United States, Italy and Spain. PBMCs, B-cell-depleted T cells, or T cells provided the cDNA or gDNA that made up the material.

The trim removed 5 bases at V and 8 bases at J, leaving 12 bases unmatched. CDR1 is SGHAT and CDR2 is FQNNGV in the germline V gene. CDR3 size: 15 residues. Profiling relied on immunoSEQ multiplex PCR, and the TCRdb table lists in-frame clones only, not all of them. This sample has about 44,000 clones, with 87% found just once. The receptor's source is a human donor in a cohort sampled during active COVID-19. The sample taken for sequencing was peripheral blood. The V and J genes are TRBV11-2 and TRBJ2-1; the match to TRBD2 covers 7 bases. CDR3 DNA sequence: TGTGCCAGCAGCCCCTGGCGCGGGAGCGGTGATGAGCAGTTCTTC. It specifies CASSPWRGSGDEQFF.